The 5 T cell receptor beta chains below all came from one sample that was sequenced in a study of T-cell reconstitution after alpha-beta-depleted transplantation in children. It was with unique molecular identifiers that the TCRbeta library was prepared. TCRdb fed the PCR reads into MiXCR, producing one record per CDR3 protein. The sample lists just over 7,500 distinct CDR3 sequences, about an eighth occurring once. Sequences were derived from PBMCs, mostly from graft donor cells, sampled 60 days after TCRalphabeta/CD19-depleted stem cell transplant. The receptors stem from a patient under 10 years old who had a stem cell transplant for inherited bone marrow failure, so the T cells may come from the graft donor.

The chain uses TRBV29-1 and TRBJ1-4; TRBD1 matches at 9 bases. This CDR3 has 14 residues. The V and J ends lost 1 base and 8 bases, in that order; junction bases with no gene match: 5. Germline V gene sequence: CDR1 SQVTM, CDR2 ANQGSEA. CDR3 region: CSVEVQGAREKLFF. CDR3 nucleotide sequence: TGCAGCGTTGAAGTACAGGGGGCGCGGGAAAAACTGTTTTTT.

This clonotype was seen at least ten times. The genes are TRBV7-6 and TRBJ2-5, with TRBD2 matching over 10 bases. The CDR3 covers 17 residues. The J segment lost 4 bases and the V segment lost 8 bases, leaving 16 bases of the junction unmatched. Per germline, CDR1 SGHVS and CDR2 FNYEAQ. Written as DNA, the CDR3 is TGTGCCAGCTCCCCGACAGGGCTAGCGGGGGTGCTAGAGACCCAGTACTTC. Its translation: CASSPTGLAGVLETQYF.

This clonotype is labeled as medium-sized. CDR3 DNA: TGTGCCAGCAGTATAGCGGGAGACGGCATTCAGTACTTC. Translated: CASSIAGDGIQYF. This sequence joins TRBV28 and TRBJ2-4, with TRBD2 matching 9 bases. J lost 9 bases, V lost 5 bases, and 5 bases had no gene match. Germline V CDR1 and CDR2: MDHEN, SYDVKM. CDR3 size: 13 residues.

This clonotype was seen ten or more times. The V and J genes are TRBV18 and TRBJ2-7; possible D gene TRBD2, 5 bases. The V end was cut by 1 base, the J end by 0 bases, with 13 bases between. This CDR3 has 16 amino acids. CDR1 and CDR2 from the germline V gene are KGHSH and LQKENI. DNA for the CDR3: TGTGCCAGCTCACCACTGACTATCAGGAGCTCCTACGAGCAGTACTTC. Amino acid sequence: CASSPLTIRSSYEQYF.

The chain combines TRBV27 with TRBJ2-2, with D perhaps matching TRBD1 or TRBD2 (6 bases each). V lost 6 bases to trimming and J lost 8 bases, with 16 bases between them. Germline V gene sequence: CDR1 MNHEY, CDR2 SMNVEV (reference sequence). The CDR3 runs 14 residues. For the CDR3, the DNA is TGTGCCAGCAGCCGGGTAGGGGGGCAGGGGGAGCTGTTTTTT. Translation: CASSRVGGQGELFF.